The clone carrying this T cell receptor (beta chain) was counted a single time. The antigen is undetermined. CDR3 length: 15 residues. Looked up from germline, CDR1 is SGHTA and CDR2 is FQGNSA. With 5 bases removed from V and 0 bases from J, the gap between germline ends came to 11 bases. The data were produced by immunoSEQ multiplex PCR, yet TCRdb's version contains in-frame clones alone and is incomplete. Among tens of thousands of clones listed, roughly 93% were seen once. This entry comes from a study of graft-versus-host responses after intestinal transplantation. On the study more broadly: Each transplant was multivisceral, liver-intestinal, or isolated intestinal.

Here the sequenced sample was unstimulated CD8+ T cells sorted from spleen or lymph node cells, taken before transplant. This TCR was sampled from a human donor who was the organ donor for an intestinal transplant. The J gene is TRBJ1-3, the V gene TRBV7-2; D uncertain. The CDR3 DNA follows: TGTGCCAGCAGCCCCCTTCCCGCCTCTGGAAACACCATATATTTT. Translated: CASSPLPASGNTIYF.